Presented here are 8 T cell receptor beta chains from one specimen sequenced in a study of tumor and adjacent non-tumor tissue in lung cancer. TCRbeta libraries were built with three rounds of nested PCR, modified from ARM-PCR. One entry per CDR3 protein, called by TCRdb with MiXCR from the multiplex PCR reads. The table records about 110,000 distinct CDR3 sequences, under 90% of them present only once. No cell sorting was done before RNA was extracted from the tissue. The specimen sequenced was lung tumor tissue. Receptor source: an older man with non-small cell lung cancer.

For this clonotype: The CDR3 does not end in the conserved phenylalanine or tryptophan, so this is likely a read error. The CDR3 protein is CATGQQGMGRTDRQYS. The CDR3 nucleotides read TGTGCCACCGGTCAGCAGGGGATGGGGAGAACGGATAGGCAGTATTCT. V usage is TRBV5-6 and J usage is TRBJ2-3, with D tentatively TRBD1 (6 bases). The V gene's germline CDR1 is SGHDT and CDR2 YYEEEE. The CDR3 is 16 amino acids.

The V call is TRBV20-1, the J call TRBJ2-7, with TRBD1 identical over 7 bases. Trimming at V came to 3 bases and at J to 12 bases, leaving 14 bases not matched to a gene. Germline-derived CDR1 and CDR2 are DFQATT and SNEGSKA (reference sequence). The CDR3 is 13 amino acids. CDR3 bases: TGCAGTGCTAGGACAGGGCACTCCTACGAGTGGTACTTC. Protein sequence: CSARTGHSYEWYF.

The rearrangement joins TRBV5-1 to TRBJ1-6, with a possible D match to TRBD1 (5 bases). V lost 8 bases to trimming and J lost 5 bases, with 17 bases between them. This CDR3 is built from 15 residues. CDR1 and CDR2 (germline): SGHRS, YFSETQ. CDR3 in amino acids: CASSTLGQHNSPLHF. CDR3 DNA: TGCGCCAGTAGCACCCTGGGGCAACATAATTCACCCCTCCACTTT.

Details on this clonotype: It is likely a read error, because the conserved phenylalanine at the end of the CDR3 is missing. The DNA is omitted, as the CDR3 cannot be located on it reliably, and the CDR3 follows TCRdb's listing. The chain employs TRBV6-1 and TRBJ1-1. Germline V CDR1 and CDR2: MNHNS, SASEGT. The CDR3 is 14 residues long, ends included. The CDR3 loop is CASTEGRRHTKAFL.

This clonotype was picked up a small number of times. The chain has TRBV10-3 and TRBJ1-2; D not certain. Germline lookup yields CDR1 ENHRY and CDR2 SYGVKD. This CDR3 has 15 residues. Trimming took 3 bases from V and 3 from J, leaving 14 bases between them. CDR3 sequence reads: CAISDRDRADYGYTF. The CDR3 DNA is TGTGCCATCAGTGACCGGGATAGGGCCGACTATGGCTACACCTTC.

About this clonotype: As the CDR3 is not closed by the conserved phenylalanine or tryptophan, this likely results from a read error. The J gene is TRBJ2-2, the V gene TRBV29-1, with 10 bases matching TRBD2. Germline values: CDR1 SQVTM, CDR2 ANQGSEA. CDR3 length: 14 amino acids. V lost 7 bases to trimming and J lost 7 bases; unmatched junction nucleotides: 9. CDR3: CSADVAGGIGELFL. In DNA, the CDR3 is TGCAGCGCTGACGTAGCGGGGGGTATCGGGGAGCTGTTTCTT.

Notes on this clonotype: This may arise from a read error, as a much more abundant clone is one base away. The CDR3, as DNA: TGTGCCAGCAGTCCGGGGGCTAACTATGGCTGCACCTTC. Translation gives CASSPGANYGCTF. The chain recombines TRBV28 with TRBJ1-2; perhaps TRBD1 as D (6 bases). Germline V gives CDR1 MDHEN, CDR2 SYDVKM. CDR3 size: 13 residues.

On this clonotype: One end of the junction fails to match germline, which may point to a read error. J is TRBJ2-5 and V is TRBV4-2; D assignment may be TRBD1 or TRBD2 (5 bases each). Germline CDR1 and CDR2: LGHNA and YNFKEQ. This CDR3 contains 17 residues. CDR3 coding DNA: TGTGCCTACAGCCCAATGGCCGGAGGACAATTTGAAGAGGCCCAGTACTTC. This codes for CAYSPMAGGQFEEAQYF.